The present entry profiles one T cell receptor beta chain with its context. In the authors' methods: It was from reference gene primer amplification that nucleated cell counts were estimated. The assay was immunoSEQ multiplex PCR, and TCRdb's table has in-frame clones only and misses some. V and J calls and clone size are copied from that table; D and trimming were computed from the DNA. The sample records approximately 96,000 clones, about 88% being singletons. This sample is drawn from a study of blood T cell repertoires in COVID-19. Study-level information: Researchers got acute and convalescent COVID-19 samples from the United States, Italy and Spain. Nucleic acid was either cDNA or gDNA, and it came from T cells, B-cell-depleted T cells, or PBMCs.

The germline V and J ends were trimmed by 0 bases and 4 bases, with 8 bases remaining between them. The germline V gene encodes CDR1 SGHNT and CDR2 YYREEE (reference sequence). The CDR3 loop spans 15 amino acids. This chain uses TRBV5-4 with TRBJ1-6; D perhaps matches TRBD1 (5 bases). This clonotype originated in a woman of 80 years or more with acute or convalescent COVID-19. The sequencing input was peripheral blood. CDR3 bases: TGTGCCAGCAGCTTGGCCGGGGGATATAATTCACCCCTCCACTTT. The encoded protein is CASSLAGGYNSPLHF.